A selection of T cell receptor beta chains follows, all from one sample in a study of cytomegalovirus exposure and HLA in healthy donors. Data came from immunoSEQ multiplex PCR; TCRdb stores just in-frame clones and leaves some out. Of approximately 81,000 clones listed, around four fifths are singletons. Material for sequencing was PBMCs. The receptors were sampled from a man aged 45-60 years in good health and CMV-seropositive. Each CDR3 is given with its conserved first and last residue. Fields, in order: CDR3 protein, CDR3 DNA, V gene, clone size, D gene, J gene. D genes are given only for firm matches. The size of a clone is reported for some rows only, either as once, few or many, or as a class for expanded clones.

cdr3_aa: CASSQGGGSGSIYEQYF
cdr3_nt: TGCGCCAGCAGCCAAGGGGGGGGCAGCGGGAGTATTTACGAGCAGTACTTC
v_call: TRBV4-1
clone_size: NA
d_call: TRBD2
j_call: TRBJ2-7

cdr3_aa: CASSVSGDTDTQYF
cdr3_nt: TGCGCCAGCAGCGTTAGCGGAGACACAGATACGCAGTATTTT
v_call: TRBV5-1
clone_size: NA
d_call: NA
j_call: TRBJ2-3

cdr3_aa: CASSQDRGGSRYEQYF
cdr3_nt: TGCGCCAGCAGCCAAGATCGCGGCGGGAGTAGGTACGAGCAGTACTTC
v_call: TRBV4-1
clone_size: NA
d_call: TRBD2
j_call: TRBJ2-7

cdr3_aa: CASSTSSGPPDTQYF
cdr3_nt: TGTGCCAGTAGTACCTCTAGCGGTCCCCCAGATACGCAGTATTTT
v_call: TRBV19
clone_size: NA
d_call: TRBD2
j_call: TRBJ2-3

cdr3_aa: CASSLDSSNTEAFF
cdr3_nt: TGTGCCAGCAGTTTAGACAGCTCGAACACTGAAGCTTTCTTT
v_call: TRBV28
clone_size: NA
d_call: NA
j_call: TRBJ1-1

cdr3_aa: CAISKQGTSGNTIYF
cdr3_nt: TGTGCCATCAGTAAACAGGGTACCTCTGGAAACACCATATATTTT
v_call: TRBV10-3
clone_size: NA
d_call: NA
j_call: TRBJ1-3

cdr3_aa: CASRLESQLKPLEWESCGLGYTF
cdr3_nt: TGTGCAAGTCGCTTAGAAAGCCAACTTAAGCCCTTAGAATGGGAGTCTTGCGGTCTTGGCTACACCTTC
v_call: TRBV12-2
clone_size: NA
d_call: NA
j_call: TRBJ1-2

cdr3_aa: CASSPPSGSSYEQYF
cdr3_nt: TGTGCCAGCTCACCTCCGAGCGGGAGCTCCTACGAGCAGTACTTC
v_call: TRBV18
clone_size: once
d_call: TRBD2
j_call: TRBJ2-7

cdr3_aa: CASSLSPGLARSSYNEQFF
cdr3_nt: TGCGCCAGCAGCCTATCTCCGGGACTAGCGCGCAGCTCCTACAATGAGCAGTTCTTC
v_call: TRBV4-1
clone_size: NA
d_call: TRBD2
j_call: TRBJ2-1

cdr3_aa: CASSLSGTSGYEQYF
cdr3_nt: TGTGCCAGCAGTTTATCTGGGACTAGCGGCTACGAGCAGTACTTC
v_call: TRBV27
clone_size: few
d_call: TRBD2
j_call: TRBJ2-7

cdr3_aa: CASSPQGASANEQFF
cdr3_nt: TGTGCCAGCAGTCCACAGGGGGCGTCGGCTAATGAGCAGTTCTTC
v_call: TRBV6-6
clone_size: NA
d_call: TRBD1
j_call: TRBJ2-1

cdr3_aa: CASSLAGWGLSANYGYTF
cdr3_nt: TGTGCCAGCAGTTTAGCCGGCTGGGGCTTGTCAGCTAACTATGGCTACACCTTC
v_call: TRBV27
clone_size: NA
d_call: NA
j_call: TRBJ1-2

cdr3_aa: CASSFGQGADTQYF
cdr3_nt: TGTGCCAGCAGTTTTGGTCAGGGGGCAGATACGCAGTATTTT
v_call: TRBV28
clone_size: NA
d_call: TRBD1
j_call: TRBJ2-3

cdr3_aa: CASSPTPDVNTEAFF
cdr3_nt: TGTGCCAGCAGCCCAACCCCAGATGTAAACACTGAAGCTTTCTTT
v_call: TRBV5-4
clone_size: NA
d_call: NA
j_call: TRBJ1-1

cdr3_aa: CASGRLQEQFF
cdr3_nt: TGTGCTAGTGGCCGCCTTCAGGAGCAGTTCTTC
v_call: TRBV12-5
clone_size: NA
d_call: NA
j_call: TRBJ2-1

cdr3_aa: CASSLAEQGKIGNTIYF
cdr3_nt: TGCGCCAGCAGCCTGGCGGAACAGGGAAAGATCGGAAACACCATATATTTT
v_call: TRBV5-1
clone_size: NA
d_call: NA
j_call: TRBJ1-3

cdr3_aa: CASSEVVSGRNNEQFF
cdr3_nt: TGTGCCAGCAGTGAAGTGGTCAGCGGGAGGAACAATGAGCAGTTCTTC
v_call: TRBV2
clone_size: NA
d_call: TRBD2
j_call: TRBJ2-1

cdr3_aa: CASSLDGGANTEAFF
cdr3_nt: TGTGCCAGCAGCTTAGATGGGGGCGCGAACACTGAAGCTTTCTTT
v_call: TRBV7-3
clone_size: NA
d_call: NA
j_call: TRBJ1-1

cdr3_aa: CASSLDFRKTNSLGNEQFF
cdr3_nt: TGTGCCAGCAGCTTAGATTTCAGGAAGACTAACTCTCTTGGGAATGAGCAGTTCTTC
v_call: TRBV11-3
clone_size: few
d_call: NA
j_call: TRBJ2-1

cdr3_aa: CASSVDGGITDTQYF
cdr3_nt: TGTGCCAGCAGCGTAGACGGCGGGATCACAGATACGCAGTATTTT
v_call: TRBV9
clone_size: NA
d_call: NA
j_call: TRBJ2-3

cdr3_aa: CASRSSHGDTQYF
cdr3_nt: TGCGCCAGCAGGAGTAGTCATGGAGATACGCAGTATTTT
v_call: TRBV10-1
clone_size: NA
d_call: NA
j_call: TRBJ2-3

cdr3_aa: CASSSAVQGTRLYGYTF
cdr3_nt: TGTGCCAGCAGCTCCGCGGTGCAGGGAACGCGCCTCTATGGCTACACCTTC
v_call: TRBV7-8
clone_size: NA
d_call: NA
j_call: TRBJ1-2

cdr3_aa: CAISSGTGGIGEQYF
cdr3_nt: TGTGCCATCAGTTCCGGGACAGGGGGAATTGGCGAGCAGTACTTC
v_call: TRBV10-3
clone_size: NA
d_call: TRBD1
j_call: TRBJ2-7

cdr3_aa: CASSPIAGGTDTQYF
cdr3_nt: TGTGCCAGCTCACCAATAGCGGGAGGGACAGATACGCAGTATTTT
v_call: TRBV18
clone_size: few
d_call: TRBD2
j_call: TRBJ2-3

cdr3_aa: CAWSRSPNTEAFF
cdr3_nt: TGTGCCTGGAGTCGTAGCCCGAACACTGAAGCTTTCTTT
v_call: TRBV30
clone_size: NA
d_call: NA
j_call: TRBJ1-1

cdr3_aa: CASSLPGGTTKQYF
cdr3_nt: TGTGCCAGCAGCTTACCGGGCGGGACTACGAAGCAGTACTTC
v_call: TRBV7-9
clone_size: NA
d_call: TRBD2
j_call: TRBJ2-7

cdr3_aa: CASSQVMGSISNQPQHF
cdr3_nt: TGCGCCAGCAGCCAAGTAATGGGCAGCATCAGCAATCAGCCCCAGCATTTT
v_call: TRBV4-1
clone_size: once
d_call: NA
j_call: TRBJ1-5

cdr3_aa: CASSLVQGSHSPLHF
cdr3_nt: TGTGCCAGCAGCTTGGTGCAGGGGTCCCATTCACCCCTCCACTTT
v_call: TRBV5-4
clone_size: few
d_call: NA
j_call: TRBJ1-6